The 9 T cell receptor beta chains reported below all come from one sample, sequenced in a study of blood T cell repertoires in COVID-19. Clones were read by immunoSEQ multiplex PCR, and TCRdb kept only the in-frame ones, dropping some. The profile shows some 210,000 clones, 90% to 95% of them singletons. The sample comprised peripheral blood. These receptors all stem from a man younger than 40 with acute or convalescent COVID-19.

A single count supports this clone. The chain employs TRBV7-3 and TRBJ2-1, with 8 nucleotides matching TRBD2. Trimming took 4 bases from V and 4 from J; bases not matched to a gene: 6. The CDR3 covers 15 residues. Germline V gives CDR1 SGHTA, CDR2 FQGTGA. The CDR3 DNA reads as TGTGCCAGCAGCTCGACGGGAGGGGGTTACAATGAGCAGTTCTTC. Its translation: CASSSTGGGYNEQFF.

The V and J genes are TRBV5-1 and TRBJ1-1, with 11 bases that match TRBD1. V trimming: 4 bases; J trimming: 4 bases; junction bases outside the gene matches: 9. From germline, CDR1 is SGHRS and CDR2 YFSETQ. The CDR3 has 16 amino acids. The DNA for the CDR3 is TGCGCCAGCAGCACTGGGACAGGGGGGATAAGCACTGAAGCTTTCTTT. Residues: CASSTGTGGISTEAFF.

This sequence joins TRBV6-5 and TRBJ2-7; 8 positions match TRBD2. CDR3 length: 15 residues. Per the germline V gene, CDR1 is MNHEY and CDR2 is SVGAGI. V shed 2 bases, J shed 2 bases, and the junction held 5 bases outside the gene matches. CDR3: CASSYVSSGPYEQYF. CDR3 DNA sequence: TGTGCCAGCAGTTACGTGTCTAGCGGGCCCTACGAGCAGTACTTC.

This rearrangement joins TRBV6-5 to TRBJ2-1; TRBD2 agrees at 13 bases. J gave up 6 bases and V 7 bases, and 6 bases lay outside the gene matches. From germline, CDR1 is MNHEY and CDR2 SVGAGI. The CDR3 consists of 15 residues. As DNA, the CDR3 is TGTGCCAGCAACAGACTAGCGGGGGGCCTCAATGAGCAGTTCTTC. Its translation is CASNRLAGGLNEQFF.

This chain links TRBV19 with TRBJ1-3; D unclear. The CDR3 covers 16 residues. V lost 1 base to trimming and J lost 0 bases, with 10 bases between them. Germline CDR1 and CDR2: LNHDA and SQIVND (reference sequence). The DNA for the CDR3 is TGTGCCAGTAGTATAGGAGCAACTTCCTCTGGAAACACCATATATTTT. Protein: CASSIGATSSGNTIYF.

The chain uses TRBV5-1 and TRBJ1-2; 7 bases align to TRBD1. This CDR3 has 13 amino acids. J gave up 7 bases and V 0 bases, and 3 bases lay outside the gene matches. Germline assignment: CDR1 SGHRS and CDR2 YFSETQ. Here the CDR3 reads CASSLETGFGYTF. The CDR3 region has the DNA TGCGCCAGCAGCTTGGAGACAGGGTTTGGCTACACCTTC.

The V and J genes are TRBV9 and TRBJ2-7; 11 bases are a match to TRBD2. The ends lost 3 bases at V and 2 bases at J; junction bases unmatched: 4. CDR3 size: 15 residues. From germline, CDR1 is SGDLS and CDR2 YYNGEE. In DNA, the CDR3 is TGTGCCAGCAGCGAGGGACTAGCGGAAGCCTACGAGCAGTACTTC. It is translated as CASSEGLAEAYEQYF.

The V and J genes are TRBV10-2 and TRBJ2-2; 8 positions agree with TRBD2. J was trimmed by 5 bases and V by 0 bases; bases with no gene match: 5. There are 16 residues in the CDR3. Germline V gene lookup returns CDR1 WSHSY and CDR2 SAAADI. For the CDR3, the DNA is TGCGCCAGCAGTGAGTCGACGGGGGGGTGGACCGGGGAGCTGTTTTTT. Translating it yields CASSESTGGWTGELFF.

The chain uses TRBV18 and TRBJ1-2; 7 positions agree with TRBD1. V shed 3 bases, J shed 3 bases, and the junction held 4 bases outside the gene matches. The CDR3 is made up of 14 amino acids. Germline loops: CDR1 KGHSH, CDR2 LQKENI. The CDR3 loop is CASSPTQGDYGYTF. As DNA, the CDR3 is TGTGCCAGCTCACCCACCCAGGGGGACTATGGCTACACCTTC.